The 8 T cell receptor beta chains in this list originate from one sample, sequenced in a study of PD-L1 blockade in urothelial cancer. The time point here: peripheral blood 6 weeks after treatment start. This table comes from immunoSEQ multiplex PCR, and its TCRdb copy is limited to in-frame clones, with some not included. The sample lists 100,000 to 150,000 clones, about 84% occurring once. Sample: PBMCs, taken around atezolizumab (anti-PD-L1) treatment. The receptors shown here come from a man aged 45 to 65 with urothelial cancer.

The CDR3 loop is CASSGGLAEASPYEQYF. In nucleotides, the CDR3 is TGTGCCAGCAGCGGGGGACTAGCGGAAGCCTCTCCCTACGAGCAGTACTTC. The chain combines TRBV13 with TRBJ2-7, with 11 bases that match TRBD2. Trimming cost V 5 bases and J 2 bases; bases outside gene matches: 11. The CDR3 is 17 residues long. Germline CDR1 PRHDT, CDR2 FYEKMQ (reference sequence).

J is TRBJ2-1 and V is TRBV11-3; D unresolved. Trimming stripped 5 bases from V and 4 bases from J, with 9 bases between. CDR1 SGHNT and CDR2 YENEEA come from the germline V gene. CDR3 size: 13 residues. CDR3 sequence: CASSDSSYNEQFF. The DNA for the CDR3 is TGTGCCAGCAGCGATAGCAGTTACAATGAGCAGTTCTTC.

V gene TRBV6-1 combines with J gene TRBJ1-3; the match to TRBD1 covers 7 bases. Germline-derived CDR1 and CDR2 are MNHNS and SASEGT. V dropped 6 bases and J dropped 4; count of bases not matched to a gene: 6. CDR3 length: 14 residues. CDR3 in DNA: TGTGCCAGCAGAGCGACAGGGTCGGGAAACACCATATATTTT. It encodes CASRATGSGNTIYF.

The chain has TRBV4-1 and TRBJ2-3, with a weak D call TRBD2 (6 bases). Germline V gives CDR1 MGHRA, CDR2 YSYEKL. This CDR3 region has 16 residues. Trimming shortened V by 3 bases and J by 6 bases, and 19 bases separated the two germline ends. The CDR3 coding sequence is TGCGCCAGCAGCCAGCCGGGGGTGGCTGTTGTGGATACGCAGTATTTT. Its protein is CASSQPGVAVVDTQYF.

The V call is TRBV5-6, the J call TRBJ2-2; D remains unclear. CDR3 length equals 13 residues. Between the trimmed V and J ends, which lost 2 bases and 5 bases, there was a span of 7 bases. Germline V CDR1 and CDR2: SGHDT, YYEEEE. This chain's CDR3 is CASSFTPTGELFF. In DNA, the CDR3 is TGTGCCAGCAGCTTTACACCAACCGGGGAGCTGTTTTTT. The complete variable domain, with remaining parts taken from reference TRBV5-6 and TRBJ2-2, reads DAGVTQSPTHLIKTRGQQVTLRCSPKSGHDTVSWYQQALGQGPQFIFQYYEEEERQRGNFPDRFSGHQFPNYSSELNVNALLLGDSALYLCASSFTPTGELFFGEGSRLTVL.

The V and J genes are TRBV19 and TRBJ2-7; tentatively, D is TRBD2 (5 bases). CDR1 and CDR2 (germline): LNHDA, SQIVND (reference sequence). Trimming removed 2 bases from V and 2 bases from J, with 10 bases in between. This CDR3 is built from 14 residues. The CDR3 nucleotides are TGTGCCAGTAGTATATCGGCGGGCCCCTACGAGCAGTACTTC. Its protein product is CASSISAGPYEQYF.

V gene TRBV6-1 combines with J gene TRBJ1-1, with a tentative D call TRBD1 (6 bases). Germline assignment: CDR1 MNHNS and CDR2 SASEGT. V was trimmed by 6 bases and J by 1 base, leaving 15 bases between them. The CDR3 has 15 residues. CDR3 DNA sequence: TGTGCCAGCAGCCGAGGGACAATTCAGAACACTGAAGCTTTCTTT. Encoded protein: CASSRGTIQNTEAFF.

CDR3 coding DNA: TGCAGCGTGGGGACAGGGGTAAACTATGGCTACACCTTC. Its translation: CSVGTGVNYGYTF. This chain connects TRBV29-1 to TRBJ1-2; 10 positions match TRBD1. CDR1 is SQVTM, CDR2 ANQGSEA, per germline. The CDR3 length is 13 residues. V lost 6 bases and J lost 2; bases outside the gene matches: 3.